These 20 T cell receptor beta chains were all obtained from the same sample, sequenced in a study of blood T cell repertoires in COVID-19. The data were produced by immunoSEQ multiplex PCR, yet TCRdb's version contains in-frame clones alone and is incomplete. The table shows some 200,000 clones, with about 88% occurring only once. The sequenced sample was PBMCs or T cells enriched from blood (not recorded which). The receptors come from a woman aged 25 to 45 who had recovered from COVID-19.

The chain uses TRBV7-8 and TRBJ2-5; TRBD2 matches 11 bases. The CDR3 loop spans 15 amino acids. Trimming cost V 5 bases and J 5 bases; bases outside gene matches: 7. Germline loops: CDR1 SGHVS, CDR2 FQNEAQ. This chain's CDR3 is CASSPPSGGRETQYF. The CDR3 DNA reads TGTGCCAGCAGCCCTCCTAGCGGGGGGCGGGAGACCCAGTACTTC.

This chain links TRBV19 with TRBJ2-3, with D uncertain. The germline gives CDR1 LNHDA, CDR2 SQIVND (reference sequence). V was cut by 6 bases and J by 1 base, with 11 bases left in between. The CDR3 is made up of 14 amino acids. The CDR3 spells CASRSSVGTDTQYF. In nucleotides, the CDR3 is TGTGCCAGTAGATCCTCGGTTGGCACAGATACGCAGTATTTT.

The V gene is TRBV6-2 or TRBV6-3, the J gene TRBJ2-3, with 7 bases that match TRBD2. Trimming removed 6 bases from V and 4 bases from J; junction bases left unmatched: 10. Germline V CDR1 and CDR2: MNHEY, SVGEGT. The CDR3 contains 15 residues. The CDR3 sequence: CASSPLSREADTQYF. CDR3 DNA sequence: TGTGCCAGCAGCCCGCTGTCCCGGGAGGCAGATACGCAGTATTTT.

The rearrangement links TRBV7-3 to TRBJ2-1; 7 bases match TRBD2. This CDR3 has 13 amino acids. Germline CDR1 is SGHTA and CDR2 is FQGTGA. The V and J ends lost 5 bases and 9 bases, in that order; junction bases with no gene match: 7. The CDR3 coding sequence is TGTGCCAGCAGCAAACCGGGGGGAGGTGAGCAGTTCTTC. Protein: CASSKPGGGEQFF.

The genes are TRBV5-1 and TRBJ2-5; the match to TRBD2 covers 7 bases. Unmatched junction bases numbered 5, after V lost 2 bases and J lost 4 bases. Germline V gives CDR1 SGHRS, CDR2 YFSETQ. The CDR3 runs 14 residues. The DNA for the CDR3 is TGCGCCAGCAGCTTCAGCGGGGACGGAGAGACCCAGTACTTC. As protein: CASSFSGDGETQYF.

The chain carries TRBV7-6 and TRBJ2-7; TRBD2 is a possible D gene (6 bases). The CDR3 loop spans 15 amino acids. Looked up from germline, CDR1 is SGHVS and CDR2 is FNYEAQ. Deletions cut 1 base from V and 12 bases from J, with 22 bases between. The CDR3 loop is CASSLDGTVPLLRYF. The CDR3 region has the DNA TGTGCCAGCAGCTTAGACGGGACTGTCCCTTTGCTGAGGTACTTC.

The chain uses TRBV10-3 and TRBJ1-6; the match to TRBD1 covers 7 bases. The CDR3 has 13 residues. V shed 7 bases and J 8 bases; nucleotides not matched to a gene: 5. Germline V gene sequence: CDR1 ENHRY, CDR2 SYGVKD. The CDR3 DNA follows: TGTGCCATCACCTGGGACAGCTATTCACCCCTCCACTTT. This sequence encodes CAITWDSYSPLHF.

The chain uses TRBV6-4 and TRBJ1-4, with 10 bases lining up with TRBD1. Germline lookup yields CDR1 MRHNA and CDR2 SNTAGT. V gave up 6 bases and J gave up 10 bases; unmatched junction bases: 8. The CDR3 loop spans 14 amino acids. The CDR3 is CASRPGQGSGKLFF. CDR3 sequence (DNA): TGTGCCAGCAGGCCGGGACAGGGGTCGGGAAAACTGTTTTTT.

The CDR3 protein is CASSLLNEQFF. The CDR3 DNA is TGCGCCAGCAGCTTGTTAAATGAGCAGTTCTTC. This chain joins TRBV5-1 and TRBJ2-1; D unresolved. V gave up 1 base and J gave up 7 bases, with 3 bases separating them. CDR1 and CDR2 (germline): SGHRS, YFSETQ. The CDR3 runs to 11 residues.

This sequence joins TRBV5-1 and TRBJ2-5; tentatively, D is TRBD1 (7 bases). Looked up from germline, CDR1 is SGHRS and CDR2 is YFSETQ. The germline V and J ends were trimmed by 4 bases and 1 base, with 23 bases remaining between them. This CDR3 is 18 amino acids long. In nucleotides, the CDR3 is TGCGCCAGCAGCGTGACAGGGACGGAAGGGGGAGGCCAAGAGACCCAGTACTTC. Amino acids: CASSVTGTEGGGQETQYF.

There are a few counts of this clone. This chain joins TRBV4-1 and TRBJ1-1; D uncertain. Germline CDR1 reads MGHRA; CDR2 reads YSYEKL. Trimming removed 8 bases from V and 1 base from J, with 17 bases in between. The CDR3 has 15 residues. This chain's CDR3 is CASGSRNGGNTEAFF. As DNA, the CDR3 is TGCGCCAGCGGTTCCAGGAATGGAGGGAACACTGAAGCTTTCTTT.

The CDR3 bases are TGTGCCAGTAGCGGACAGCCGATCTCTGGAAACACCATATATTTT. Protein product: CASSGQPISGNTIYF. This sequence joins TRBV19 and TRBJ1-3; a weak D match, TRBD1 (6 bases). CDR3 size: 15 residues. The V end lost 6 bases, the J end lost 0 bases, and 12 bases lay between the germline ends. CDR1 is LNHDA and CDR2 is SQIVND in the germline V gene (reference sequence).

The count of this clone is one. V gene TRBV19 combines with J gene TRBJ1-1, with 9 nucleotides matching TRBD1. V shed 2 bases, J shed 3 bases, and the junction held 1 base outside the gene matches. Germline V gives CDR1 LNHDA, CDR2 SQIVND (reference sequence). CDR3 length: 14 residues. The CDR3 reads CASSITGGDTEAFF. The CDR3 DNA reads as TGTGCCAGTAGTATAACAGGGGGCGACACTGAAGCTTTCTTT.

The gene calls are TRBV7-9 and TRBJ1-2, with D unclear. Per germline, CDR1 SEHNR and CDR2 FQNEAQ (reference sequence). V was cut by 3 bases and J by 6 bases, with 8 bases left in between. The CDR3 extends over 12 amino acids. This CDR3 is CASSFGGNGYTF. CDR3 sequence (DNA): TGTGCCAGCAGCTTTGGAGGAAATGGCTACACCTTC.

The sample holds one count of this clone. V is TRBV27 and J is TRBJ1-6; D unresolved. The V and J ends lost 4 bases and 4 bases respectively, with 5 bases between them. CDR1 and CDR2 from the germline V gene are MNHEY and SMNVEV (reference sequence). The CDR3 is 13 amino acids. In nucleotides, the CDR3 is TGTGCCAGCAGTTGGCAGTATAATTCACCCCTCCACTTT. This encodes CASSWQYNSPLHF.

In this sample, this clone turned up a few times. CDR3 DNA sequence: TGTGCCAGCAGTCCACGGACAGGGGGAGTCGGCTACACCTTC. It encodes CASSPRTGGVGYTF. This chain uses TRBV27 with TRBJ1-2, with 10 positions matching TRBD1. In germline, CDR1 is MNHEY, CDR2 SMNVEV (reference sequence). This CDR3 region has 14 residues. V was pared by 5 bases and J by 8 bases, with 8 bases of the junction left unmatched.

V usage is TRBV5-4 and J usage is TRBJ2-2; a weak D match, TRBD2 (6 bases). Germline CDR1 is SGHNT and CDR2 is YYREEE (reference sequence). Trimming removed 4 bases at V and 6 bases at J, with 16 bases between. The CDR3 runs to 15 residues. CDR3 loop: CASSLGGFLAGELFF. In DNA form, the CDR3 reads TGTGCCAGCAGCCTAGGAGGGTTTTTAGCCGGGGAGCTGTTTTTT.

CDR3 in amino acids: CASSQLSRGYEQYF. The DNA of the CDR3 is TGTGCCAGCAGCCAACTGTCCAGGGGCTACGAGCAGTACTTC. The genes are TRBV14 and TRBJ2-7, with a possible D match to TRBD1 (6 bases). Per germline, CDR1 SGHDN and CDR2 FVKESK. Between the trimmed V and J ends, which lost 2 bases and 3 bases, there was a span of 11 bases. The length of the CDR3 is 14 residues.

This chain links TRBV7-9 with TRBJ1-4; D might be TRBD1 (5 bases). This CDR3 spans 15 amino acids. V was clipped by 3 bases and J by 3 bases, with 11 bases between them. Germline V gene sequence: CDR1 SEHNR, CDR2 FQNEAQ (reference sequence). CDR3 nucleotides: TGTGCCAGCAGCTTGGGGGGTTACTCTAATGAAAAACTGTTTTTT. The encoded protein is CASSLGGYSNEKLFF.

The V call is TRBV4-3, the J call TRBJ2-5, with 8 bases lining up with TRBD1. The V segment lost 1 base and the J segment 2 bases; nucleotides outside the gene matches: 3. The CDR3 extends over 15 amino acids. Germline CDR1 LGHNA, CDR2 YSLEER. DNA for the CDR3: TGCGCCAGCAGCCAAGGGACAGGGCGGCAAGAGACCCAGTACTTC. Its protein is CASSQGTGRQETQYF.